This entry lists 4 T cell receptor beta chains sequenced from one sample in a study of technical replicates of blood from a few donors. Libraries were prepared by immunoSEQ multiplex PCR; TCRdb keeps only in-frame clonotypes and omits some of them. The data show 65,000 to 85,000 clones, about 93% seen once. Sequencing used T cells isolated from PBMCs. The receptors originated from a human donor in good health.

This clone was found once. The genes are TRBV10-1 and TRBJ2-7; possible D gene TRBD2, 5 bases. Trimming left V 3 bases short and J 2 bases short, with 17 bases between. CDR3 length equals 16 residues. CDR1 is WNHNN and CDR2 is SYGVQD in the germline V gene (reference sequence). The CDR3 is CASSEFMTRAPYEQYF. The CDR3 DNA is TGCGCCAGCAGTGAATTTATGACGAGGGCTCCCTACGAGCAGTACTTC.

The genes are TRBV5-4 and TRBJ2-1, with TRBD2 matching over 11 bases. Per the germline V gene, CDR1 is SGHNT and CDR2 is YYREEE (reference sequence). CDR3 length equals 16 residues. V gave up 1 base and J gave up 5 bases; unmatched junction bases: 5. The CDR3 here is CASSLFGTSGHNEQFF. CDR3 in DNA: TGTGCCAGCAGCTTGTTTGGGACTAGCGGTCACAATGAGCAGTTCTTC.

The V and J genes are TRBV6-1 and TRBJ1-3; D remains unclear. CDR3 length: 13 amino acids. Trimming stripped 3 bases from V and 8 bases from J, with 11 bases between. Germline V gene data show CDR1 as MNHNS and CDR2 as SASEGT. The CDR3 region is CASSDPAGDTIYF. In nucleotides, the CDR3 is TGTGCCAGCAGTGACCCCGCGGGAGACACCATATATTTT.

This clone was recorded once. The J gene is TRBJ2-7, the V gene TRBV2; possibly TRBD2 for D (6 bases). This CDR3 comprises 14 residues. Germline V lookup: CDR1 SNHLY, CDR2 FYNNEI. Trimming took off 4 bases at V and 3 bases at J, with 13 bases between the two ends. CDR3: CASSVTGAVYEQYF. The CDR3 DNA is TGTGCCAGCAGTGTTACGGGAGCAGTCTACGAGCAGTACTTC.